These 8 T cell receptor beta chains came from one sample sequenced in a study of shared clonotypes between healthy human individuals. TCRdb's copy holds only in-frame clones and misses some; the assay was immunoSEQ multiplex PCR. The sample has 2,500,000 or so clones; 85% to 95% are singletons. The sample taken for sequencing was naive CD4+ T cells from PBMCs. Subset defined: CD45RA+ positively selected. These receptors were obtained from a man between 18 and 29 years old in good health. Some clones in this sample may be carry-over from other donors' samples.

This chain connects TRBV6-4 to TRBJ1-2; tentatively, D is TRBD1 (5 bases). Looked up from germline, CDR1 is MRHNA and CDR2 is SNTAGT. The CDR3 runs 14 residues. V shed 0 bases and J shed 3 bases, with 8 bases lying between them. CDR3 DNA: TGTGCCAGCAGTGACTCAGCCAGGGACTATGGCTACACCTTC. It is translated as CASSDSARDYGYTF.

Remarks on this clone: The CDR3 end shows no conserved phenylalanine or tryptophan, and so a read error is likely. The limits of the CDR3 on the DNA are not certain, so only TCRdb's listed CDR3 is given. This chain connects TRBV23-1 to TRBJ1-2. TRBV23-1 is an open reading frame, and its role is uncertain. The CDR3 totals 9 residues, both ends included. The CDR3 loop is CASSRLGPL.

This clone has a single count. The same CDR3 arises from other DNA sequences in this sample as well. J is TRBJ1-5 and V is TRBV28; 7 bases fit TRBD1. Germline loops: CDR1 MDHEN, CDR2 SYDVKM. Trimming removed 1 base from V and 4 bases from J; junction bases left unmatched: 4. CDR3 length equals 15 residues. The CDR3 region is CASSLYDRANQPQHF. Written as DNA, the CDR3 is TGTGCCAGCAGTTTATACGACAGGGCAAATCAGCCCCAGCATTTT.

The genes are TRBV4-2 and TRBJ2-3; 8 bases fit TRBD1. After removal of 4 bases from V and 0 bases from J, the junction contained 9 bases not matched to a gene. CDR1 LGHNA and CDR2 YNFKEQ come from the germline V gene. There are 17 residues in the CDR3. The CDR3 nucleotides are TGTGCCAGCAGCCGCGCACAGGGGGGCGCTAGCACAGATACGCAGTATTTT. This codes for CASSRAQGGASTDTQYF.

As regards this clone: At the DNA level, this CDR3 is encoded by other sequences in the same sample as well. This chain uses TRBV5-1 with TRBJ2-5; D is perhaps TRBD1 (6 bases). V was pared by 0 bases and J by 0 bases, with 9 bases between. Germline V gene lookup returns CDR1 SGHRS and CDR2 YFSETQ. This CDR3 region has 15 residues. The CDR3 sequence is CASSLGGLDQETQYF. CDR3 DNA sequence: TGCGCCAGCAGCTTGGGGGGGCTAGACCAAGAGACCCAGTACTTC.

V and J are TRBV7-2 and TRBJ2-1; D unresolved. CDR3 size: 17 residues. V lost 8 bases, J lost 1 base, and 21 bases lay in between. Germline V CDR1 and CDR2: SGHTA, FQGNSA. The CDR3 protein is CASASPWGTWSYNEQFF. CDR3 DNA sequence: TGTGCCAGCGCCTCTCCGTGGGGAACGTGGTCCTACAATGAGCAGTTCTTC.

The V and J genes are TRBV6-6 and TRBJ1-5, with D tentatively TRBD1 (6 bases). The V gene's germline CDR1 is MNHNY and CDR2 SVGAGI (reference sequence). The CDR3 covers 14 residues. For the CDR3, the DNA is TGTATTTCCCGACAGGCGGGAGGAGCTGGGCCCCAGCATTTT. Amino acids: CISRQAGGAGPQHF.

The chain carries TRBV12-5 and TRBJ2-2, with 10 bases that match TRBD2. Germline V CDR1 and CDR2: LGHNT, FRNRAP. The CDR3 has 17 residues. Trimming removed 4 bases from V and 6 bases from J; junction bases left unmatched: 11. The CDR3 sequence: CASGSTLLAGASGELFF. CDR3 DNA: TGTGCTAGTGGTTCAACCCTCCTAGCGGGAGCTTCCGGGGAGCTGTTTTTT.